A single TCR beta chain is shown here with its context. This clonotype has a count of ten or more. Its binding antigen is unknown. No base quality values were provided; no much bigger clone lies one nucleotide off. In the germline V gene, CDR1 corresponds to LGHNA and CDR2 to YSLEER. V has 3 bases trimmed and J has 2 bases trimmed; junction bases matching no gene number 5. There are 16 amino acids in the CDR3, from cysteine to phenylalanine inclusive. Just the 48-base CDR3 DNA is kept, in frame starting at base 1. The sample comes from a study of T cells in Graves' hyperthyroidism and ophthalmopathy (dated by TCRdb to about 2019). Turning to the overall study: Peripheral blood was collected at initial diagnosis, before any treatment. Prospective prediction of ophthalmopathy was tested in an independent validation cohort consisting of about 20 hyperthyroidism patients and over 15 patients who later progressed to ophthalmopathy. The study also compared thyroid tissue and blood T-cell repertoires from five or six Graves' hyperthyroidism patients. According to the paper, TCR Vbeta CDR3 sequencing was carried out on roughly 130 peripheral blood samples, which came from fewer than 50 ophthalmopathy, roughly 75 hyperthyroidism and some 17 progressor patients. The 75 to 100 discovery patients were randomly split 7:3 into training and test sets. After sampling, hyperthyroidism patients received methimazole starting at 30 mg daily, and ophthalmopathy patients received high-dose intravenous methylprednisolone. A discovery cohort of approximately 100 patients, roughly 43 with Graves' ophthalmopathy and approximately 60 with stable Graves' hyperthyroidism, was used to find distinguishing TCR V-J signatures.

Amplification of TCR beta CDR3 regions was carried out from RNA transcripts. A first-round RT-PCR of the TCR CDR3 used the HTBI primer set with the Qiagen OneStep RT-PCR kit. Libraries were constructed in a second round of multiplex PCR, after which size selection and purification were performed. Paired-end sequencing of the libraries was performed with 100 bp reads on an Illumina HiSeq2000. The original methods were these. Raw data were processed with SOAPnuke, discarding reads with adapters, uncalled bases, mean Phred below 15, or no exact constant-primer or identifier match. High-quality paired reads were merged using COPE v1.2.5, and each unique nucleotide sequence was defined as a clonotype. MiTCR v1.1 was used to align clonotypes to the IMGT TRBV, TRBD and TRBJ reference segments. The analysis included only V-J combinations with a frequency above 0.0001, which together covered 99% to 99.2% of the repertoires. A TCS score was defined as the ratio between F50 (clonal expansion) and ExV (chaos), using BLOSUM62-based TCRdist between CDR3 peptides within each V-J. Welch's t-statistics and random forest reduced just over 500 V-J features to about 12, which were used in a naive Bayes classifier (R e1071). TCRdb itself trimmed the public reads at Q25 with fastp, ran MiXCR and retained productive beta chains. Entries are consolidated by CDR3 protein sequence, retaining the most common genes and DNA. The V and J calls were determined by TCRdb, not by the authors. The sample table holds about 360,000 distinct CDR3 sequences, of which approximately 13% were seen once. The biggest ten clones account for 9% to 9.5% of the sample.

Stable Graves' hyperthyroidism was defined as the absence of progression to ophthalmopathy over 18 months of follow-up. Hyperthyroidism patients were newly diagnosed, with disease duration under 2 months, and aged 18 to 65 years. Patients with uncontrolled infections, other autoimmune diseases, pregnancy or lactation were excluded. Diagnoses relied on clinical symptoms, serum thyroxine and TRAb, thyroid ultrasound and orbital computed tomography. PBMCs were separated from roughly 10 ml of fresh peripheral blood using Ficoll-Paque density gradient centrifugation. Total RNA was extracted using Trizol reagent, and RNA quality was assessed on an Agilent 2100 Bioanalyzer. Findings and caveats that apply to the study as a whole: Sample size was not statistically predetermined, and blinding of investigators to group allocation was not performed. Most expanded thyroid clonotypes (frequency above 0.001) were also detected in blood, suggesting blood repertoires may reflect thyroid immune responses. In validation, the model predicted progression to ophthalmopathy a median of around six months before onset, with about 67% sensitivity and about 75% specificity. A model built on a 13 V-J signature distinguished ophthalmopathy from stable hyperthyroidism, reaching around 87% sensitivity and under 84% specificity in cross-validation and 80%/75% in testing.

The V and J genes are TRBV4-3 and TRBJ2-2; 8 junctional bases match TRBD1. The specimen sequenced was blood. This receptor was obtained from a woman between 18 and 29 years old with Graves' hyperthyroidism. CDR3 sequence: CASSQDRALNTGELFF. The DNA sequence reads TGCGCCAGCAGCCAGGACAGGGCCCTCAACACCGGGGAGCTGTTTTTT.